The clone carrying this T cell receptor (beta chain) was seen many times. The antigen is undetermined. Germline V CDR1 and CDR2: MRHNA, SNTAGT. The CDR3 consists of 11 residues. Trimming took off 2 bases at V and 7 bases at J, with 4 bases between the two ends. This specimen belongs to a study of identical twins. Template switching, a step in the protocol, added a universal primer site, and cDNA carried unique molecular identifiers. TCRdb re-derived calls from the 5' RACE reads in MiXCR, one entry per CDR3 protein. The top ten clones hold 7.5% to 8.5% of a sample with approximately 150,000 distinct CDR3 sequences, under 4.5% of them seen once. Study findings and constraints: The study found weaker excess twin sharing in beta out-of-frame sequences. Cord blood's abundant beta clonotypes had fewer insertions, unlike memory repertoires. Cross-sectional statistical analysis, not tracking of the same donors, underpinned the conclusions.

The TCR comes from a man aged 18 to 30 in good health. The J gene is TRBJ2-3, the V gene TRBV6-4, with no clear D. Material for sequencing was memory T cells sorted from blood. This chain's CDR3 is CASSDGYTQYF. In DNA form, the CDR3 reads TGTGCCAGCAGTGACGGTTATACGCAGTATTTT.